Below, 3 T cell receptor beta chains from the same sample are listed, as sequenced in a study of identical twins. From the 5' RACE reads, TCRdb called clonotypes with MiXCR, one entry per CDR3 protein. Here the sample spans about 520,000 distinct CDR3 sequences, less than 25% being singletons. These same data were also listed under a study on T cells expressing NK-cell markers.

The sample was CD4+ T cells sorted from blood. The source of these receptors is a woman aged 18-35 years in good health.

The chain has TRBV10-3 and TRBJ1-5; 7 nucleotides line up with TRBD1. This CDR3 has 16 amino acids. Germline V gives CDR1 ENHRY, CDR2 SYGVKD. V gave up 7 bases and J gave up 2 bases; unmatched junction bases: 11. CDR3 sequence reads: CAITNGQAGGNQPQHF. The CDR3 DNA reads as TGTGCCATCACTAACGGACAGGCCGGGGGCAATCAGCCCCAGCATTTT.

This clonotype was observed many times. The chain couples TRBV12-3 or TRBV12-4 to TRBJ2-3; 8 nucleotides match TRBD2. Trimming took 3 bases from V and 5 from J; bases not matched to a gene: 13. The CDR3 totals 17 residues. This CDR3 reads CASSFTPFAGGVDTQYF. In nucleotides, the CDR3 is TGTGCCAGCAGTTTTACCCCTTTTGCGGGGGGAGTAGATACGCAGTATTTT.

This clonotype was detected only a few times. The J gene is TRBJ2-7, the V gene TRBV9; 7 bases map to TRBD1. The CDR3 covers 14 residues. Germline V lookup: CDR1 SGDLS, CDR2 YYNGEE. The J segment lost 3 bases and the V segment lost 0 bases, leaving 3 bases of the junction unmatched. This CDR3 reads CASSVGQGYYEQYF. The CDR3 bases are TGTGCCAGCAGCGTAGGACAGGGTTACTACGAGCAGTACTTC.